Below are 27 T cell receptor beta chains sequenced from a single sample in a study of response to subunit inactivated influenza vaccine. One entry per CDR3 protein, called by TCRdb with MiXCR from the RT-PCR reads. The sample has approximately 530,000 distinct CDR3 sequences, over 10% seen once. The starting material was PBMCs from blood, obtained roughly 47 days after vaccination. These TCRs come from a man aged 50 or older who received an inactivated influenza vaccine.

This clonotype occurred many times. This rearrangement joins TRBV10-3 to TRBJ1-1; TRBD1 is a possible D gene (6 bases). Germline V gene lookup returns CDR1 ENHRY and CDR2 SYGVKD. The V and J ends lost 4 bases and 1 base respectively, with 10 bases between them. This CDR3 is built from 14 residues. The CDR3 protein is CAISVGGANTEAFF. The CDR3 region has the DNA TGTGCCATCAGTGTTGGGGGGGCGAACACTGAAGCTTTCTTT.

This clonotype was observed a handful of times. The chain couples TRBV6-6 to TRBJ1-1, with D maybe TRBD1 (6 bases). Between the trimmed V and J ends, which lost 4 bases and 9 bases, there was a span of 9 bases. The V gene's germline CDR1 is MNHNY and CDR2 SVGAGI (reference sequence). This CDR3 comprises 11 residues. CDR3 nucleotides: TGTGCCAGCAGTTTCCAGGGGAAAGCTTTCTTT. As protein: CASSFQGKAFF.

The V and J genes are TRBV11-2 and TRBJ2-3; 7 bases line up with TRBD2. The germline V gene encodes CDR1 SGHAT and CDR2 FQNNGV. This CDR3 has 19 residues. Germline trimming cut 6 bases from V and 2 bases from J; bases unmatched to any gene: 20. The CDR3 DNA reads as TGTGCCAGCAGTCGTTCCCCTAGCGGTATCGGCCTTTACACAGATACGCAGTATTTT. Translated, it gives CASSRSPSGIGLYTDTQYF.

The genes are TRBV7-9 and TRBJ2-1; no clear D. This CDR3 is 13 amino acids long. The V gene's germline CDR1 is SEHNR and CDR2 FQNEAQ (reference sequence). The germline V and J ends were trimmed by 5 bases and 12 bases, with 17 bases remaining between them. CDR3 loop: CASSEGARAVQFF. The CDR3 DNA follows: TGTGCCAGCAGCGAAGGAGCTCGGGCGGTGCAGTTCTTC.

Ten or more counts support this clonotype. J is TRBJ1-4 and V is TRBV10-3; D unresolved. Between the trimmed V and J ends, which lost 1 base and 1 base, there was a span of 13 bases. Germline assignment: CDR1 ENHRY and CDR2 SYGVKD. The CDR3 loop spans 17 amino acids. This chain's CDR3 is CAISEFRGRGTNEKLFF. The DNA for the CDR3 is TGTGCCATCAGTGAGTTCAGAGGACGGGGAACTAATGAAAAACTGTTTTTT.

In its sample, this clonotype was seen many times. J is TRBJ1-5 and V is TRBV12-3 or TRBV12-4, with D unclear. Trimming took off 0 bases at V and 0 bases at J, with 3 bases between the two ends. The CDR3 spans 14 residues. As DNA, the CDR3 is TGTGCCAGCAGTTTAGCAGGTAGCAATCAGCCCCAGCATTTT. As protein: CASSLAGSNQPQHF.

This clonotype was seen a few times. The chain links TRBV12-3 or TRBV12-4 to TRBJ2-2; 8 nucleotides match TRBD1. The length of the CDR3 is 14 residues. The junction had 3 bases not matched to a gene; V was cut back by 4 bases and J by 5 bases. CDR3 in DNA: TGTGCCAGCAGTTCGACAGGGGCTACCGGGGAGCTGTTTTTT. This gives the protein CASSSTGATGELFF.

This clonotype was seen ten or more times. This chain links TRBV7-3 with TRBJ2-2, with unresolved D. The CDR3 has 12 residues. Between the trimmed V and J ends, which lost 2 bases and 7 bases, there was a span of 5 bases. Germline values: CDR1 SGHTA, CDR2 FQGTGA. The CDR3 coding sequence is TGTGCCAGCAGCTTAGGCGTCGGGGAGCTGTTTTTT. This codes for CASSLGVGELFF.

The J gene is TRBJ2-5, the V gene TRBV3-1, with 8 bases aligning to TRBD1. The trim removed 4 bases at V and 5 bases at J, leaving 12 bases unmatched. CDR1 and CDR2 (germline): LGHDT, YNNKEL (reference sequence). The CDR3 loop spans 16 amino acids. CDR3 nucleotides: TGTGCCAGCAGCCGACCGGACAGGGTAGGGGTCGAGACCCAGTACTTC. Translation gives CASSRPDRVGVETQYF.

V is TRBV28 and J is TRBJ1-1; possible D gene TRBD1, 6 bases. There are 12 residues in the CDR3. Germline V gives CDR1 MDHEN, CDR2 SYDVKM. V was shortened by 5 bases and J by 4 bases, with 8 bases between the two germline ends. CDR3 sequence (DNA): TGTGCCAGCAGTGACAGGCCCACTGAAGCTTTCTTT. The encoded protein is CASSDRPTEAFF.

This chain connects TRBV7-2 to TRBJ2-3; possibly TRBD1 for D (5 bases). Germline CDR1 reads SGHTA; CDR2 reads FQGNSA. This CDR3 spans 15 amino acids. The ends were cut back, 2 bases at V and 2 bases at J, with 11 bases in the middle. CDR3 sequence (DNA): TGTGCCAGCAGCTTAACCCGGACAACCACAGATACGCAGTATTTT. Amino acids: CASSLTRTTTDTQYF.

This clonotype was counted only a few times. The rearrangement uses TRBV20-1 and TRBJ1-2, with no clear D. Trimming left V 5 bases short and J 2 bases short, with 12 bases between. The CDR3 totals 13 residues. CDR1 is DFQATT, CDR2 SNEGSKA, per germline (reference sequence). The CDR3: CSAYAPDNYGYTF. The CDR3 DNA sequence: TGCAGTGCTTACGCCCCCGACAACTATGGCTACACCTTC.

The rearrangement links TRBV11-2 to TRBJ1-4, with D possibly matching TRBD1 (5 bases). There are 14 residues in the CDR3. Germline V CDR1 and CDR2: SGHAT, FQNNGV. V was shortened by 3 bases and J by 4 bases, with 9 bases between the two germline ends. In DNA form, the CDR3 reads TGTGCCAGCAGCTTGGGGGGGGTTAATGAAAAACTGTTTTTT. Translation gives CASSLGGVNEKLFF.

The table lists this clonotype with a few counts. CDR3 region: CASRRSTDTQYF. The CDR3 nucleotides are TGTGCCAGCAGACGGAGCACAGATACGCAGTATTTT. The V call is TRBV12-3 or TRBV12-4, the J call TRBJ2-3; D is unclear. V dropped 6 bases and J dropped 0 bases, with 4 bases sitting between them. The CDR3 is 12 amino acids.

This rearrangement joins TRBV20-1 to TRBJ1-5; D remains unclear. There are 14 residues in the CDR3. V was trimmed by 5 bases and J by 2 bases, leaving 13 bases between them. CDR1 DFQATT and CDR2 SNEGSKA come from the germline V gene (reference sequence). The CDR3 nucleotides read TGCAGTGCTGCAGTATCTCGGGGCAATCAGCCCCAGCATTTT. Its protein is CSAAVSRGNQPQHF.

This clonotype has more than one count but fewer than ten. This chain joins TRBV4-3 and TRBJ2-7; tentative D call: TRBD2 (6 bases). V lost 3 bases and J 2 bases, leaving 14 bases between the germline ends. Germline CDR1 reads LGHNA; CDR2 reads YSLEER. The CDR3 consists of 15 residues. The CDR3 DNA sequence: TGCGCCAGCAGCCACGACCCCGGCGGGGCCTACGAGCAGTACTTC. Translation gives CASSHDPGGAYEQYF.

The rearrangement uses TRBV4-1 and TRBJ2-1; D tentatively fits TRBD1 or TRBD2 (5 bases each). Trimming left V 5 bases short and J 6 bases short, with 17 bases between. Germline loops: CDR1 MGHRA, CDR2 YSYEKL. There are 15 residues in the CDR3. CDR3 nucleotide sequence: TGCGCCAGCAGCTCGGGGCAGGGTGCGGTCAATGAGCAGTTCTTC. Translation gives CASSSGQGAVNEQFF.

The sample holds a few counts of this clonotype. The chain recombines TRBV20-1 with TRBJ2-5; 7 positions match TRBD2. The V segment lost 3 bases and the J segment 5 bases; nucleotides outside the gene matches: 15. Germline CDR1 and CDR2: DFQATT and SNEGSKA (reference sequence). The CDR3 extends over 16 amino acids. The CDR3 DNA reads as TGCAGTGCTAGTCTAGGTGGGATCAGCGGGACGGAGACCCAGTACTTC. This translates into CSASLGGISGTETQYF.

This clonotype was seen many times. The chain joins TRBV20-1 to TRBJ2-7, with 8 positions matching TRBD2. Germline V gene data show CDR1 as DFQATT and CDR2 as SNEGSKA (reference sequence). This CDR3 spans 10 amino acids. CDR3 region: CGCGGQEQYF. The CDR3 region has the DNA TGCGGGTGCGGGGGGCAGGAGCAGTACTTC.

There are a few counts of this clonotype. This sequence joins TRBV7-9 and TRBJ2-5, with 9 bases fitting TRBD2. Germline V lookup: CDR1 SEHNR, CDR2 FQNEAQ (reference sequence). V gave up 6 bases and J gave up 7 bases; unmatched junction bases: 12. The CDR3 consists of 15 residues. This CDR3 reads CASSSLAGMVGTQYF. CDR3 nucleotides: TGTGCCAGCAGTTCTCTAGCGGGGATGGTCGGGACCCAGTACTTC.

This clonotype was detected ten times or more. The gene calls are TRBV29-1 and TRBJ2-7; 12 positions agree with TRBD1. After removal of 6 bases from V and 7 bases from J, the junction contained 10 bases not matched to a gene. This CDR3 has 14 amino acids. Per the germline V gene, CDR1 is SQVTM and CDR2 is ANQGSEA. DNA of the CDR3: TGCAGCGTGCGGTCGGGACAGGGGGCGAGTGAGCAGTACTTC. Amino acids: CSVRSGQGASEQYF.

This clonotype was detected only a few times. The chain uses TRBV25-1 and TRBJ2-1; 8 nucleotides line up with TRBD2. CDR3 size: 15 residues. Germline trimming cut 4 bases from V and 9 bases from J; bases unmatched to any gene: 11. From germline, CDR1 is MGHDK and CDR2 SYGVNS. CDR3 DNA: TGTGCCAGCAGTGCGTCCGGGACTAGGGTCGGTGAGCAGTTCTTC. The encoded protein is CASSASGTRVGEQFF.

The chain uses TRBV7-2 and TRBJ1-2; perhaps TRBD1 as D (6 bases). This CDR3 is 13 amino acids long. Per germline, CDR1 SGHTA and CDR2 FQGNSA. V shed 5 bases and J shed 7 bases, with 14 bases lying between them. The CDR3 protein is CASSPGGAVGYTF. CDR3 coding DNA: TGTGCCAGCAGCCCCGGGGGGGCCGTTGGCTACACCTTC. The full variable domain, its missing parts supplied by reference TRBV7-2 and TRBJ1-2, is GAGVSQSPSNKVTEKGKDVELRCDPISGHTALYWYRQSLGQGLEFLIYFQGNSAPDKSGLPSDRFSAERTGGSVSTLTIQRTQQEDSAVYLCASSPGGAVGYTFGSGTRLTVV.

On this clonotype: Given a much more abundant clone one base away, this may be a read error. The rearrangement joins TRBV6-2 or TRBV6-3 to TRBJ2-7, with TRBD2 matching over 11 bases. The V segment lost 0 bases and the J segment 3 bases; nucleotides outside the gene matches: 1. The germline V gene has CDR1 MNHEY and CDR2 SVGEGT. The CDR3 sequence is 15 residues long. CDR3 loop: CASSYSTSGVYEQYF. CDR3 bases: TGTGCCAGCAGTTACTCGACTAGCGGGGTCTACGAGCAGTACTTC.

V usage is TRBV20-1 and J usage is TRBJ2-7; 13 bases map to TRBD2. J was trimmed by 2 bases and V by 7 bases; bases with no gene match: 2. The CDR3 covers 13 residues. Germline loops: CDR1 DFQATT, CDR2 SNEGSKA (reference sequence). Written as DNA, the CDR3 is TGCAGTGTTGGGACTAGCGGGGCCTACGAGCAGTACTTC. The encoded protein is CSVGTSGAYEQYF.

The CDR3 nucleotides are TGTGCCAGCAGTTTCAAGGGGGGACTCACCGGGGAGCTGTTTTTT. Protein sequence: CASSFKGGLTGELFF. This chain joins TRBV28 and TRBJ2-2; possibly TRBD1 or TRBD2 for D (6 bases each). Germline CDR1 is MDHEN and CDR2 is SYDVKM. V lost 3 bases and J 4 bases, leaving 12 bases between the germline ends. This CDR3 comprises 15 residues.

This clonotype was seen more than once but under ten times. CDR3 sequence: CASSLGRGYNQPQHF. The CDR3 bases are TGTGCCAGCAGCTTAGGTCGGGGTTACAATCAGCCCCAGCATTTT. V is TRBV7-8 and J is TRBJ1-5; D not certain. The V gene's germline CDR1 is SGHVS and CDR2 FQNEAQ. V lost 1 base to trimming and J lost 3 bases, with 10 bases between them. The CDR3 runs to 15 residues. Full variable domain (rest looked up from reference TRBV7-8 and TRBJ1-5): GAGVSQSPRYKVAKRGQDVALRCDPISGHVSLFWYQQALGQGPEFLTYFQNEAQLDKSGLPSDRFFAERPEGSVSTLKIQRTQQEDSAVYLCASSLGRGYNQPQHFGDGTRLSIL.